The source of this T cell receptor beta chain is a study of identical twins. About this clonotype itself: Its antigen remains unknown.

Study-wide points: High-abundance cord blood beta clonotypes had fewer insertions; memory repertoires showed none. Conclusions relied on cross-sectional statistical analysis, not following the same donors.

Template switching added a universal primer site; cDNA carried unique molecular identifiers. TCRdb independently ran MiXCR on the 5' RACE reads; one entry per CDR3 protein. The table includes more than 1.5 million distinct CDR3 sequences, roughly 35% detected once. The receptor was isolated from a newborn girl in good health. The sequenced sample was cord blood.

CDR3 sequence (DNA): TGCGCCAGCAGCTTGGCGACCGTACGACAGATCGGGGGCTACACCTTC. Its translation: CASSLATVRQIGGYTF. The V and J genes are TRBV5-1 and TRBJ1-2; maybe TRBD1 (5 bases). V was pared by 0 bases and J by 8 bases, with 20 bases between. The CDR3 covers 16 residues. CDR1 is SGHRS and CDR2 is YFSETQ in the germline V gene.